This entry concerns a single T cell receptor beta chain. Its antigen remains unidentified. The germline V gene encodes CDR1 LNHDA and CDR2 SQIVND (reference sequence). With 10 bases removed from V and 0 bases from J, the gap between germline ends came to 12 bases. The CDR3 has 14 amino acids. This record belongs to a study of T cell responses to AZD1222 COVID-19 vaccine. Study-level findings and limits: The donors showed a predominance of white British ancestry and of females, with possible underestimation of clonal diversity. Regions 160-218 and 743-854 held dominance among vaccine-associated CD4 TCRs, which spanned spike. Once two AZD1222 doses were given, Spike-specific TCR breadth and depth went up.

Libraries were prepared by immunoSEQ multiplex PCR; TCRdb keeps only in-frame clonotypes and omits some of them. Of about 99,000 clones detected, 91% appear once; the ten largest clones hold 6.5% to 10%. The sequencing here drew on peripheral blood, taken 28 days after the second AZD1222 dose. The rearrangement links TRBV19 to TRBJ1-4; D is unresolved. The clonotype comes from an adult who received the AZD1222 COVID-19 vaccine. CDR3 DNA sequence: TGTGCCACCTGGGGTGGAGCAACTAATGAAAAACTGTTTTTT. Amino acids: CATWGGATNEKLFF.